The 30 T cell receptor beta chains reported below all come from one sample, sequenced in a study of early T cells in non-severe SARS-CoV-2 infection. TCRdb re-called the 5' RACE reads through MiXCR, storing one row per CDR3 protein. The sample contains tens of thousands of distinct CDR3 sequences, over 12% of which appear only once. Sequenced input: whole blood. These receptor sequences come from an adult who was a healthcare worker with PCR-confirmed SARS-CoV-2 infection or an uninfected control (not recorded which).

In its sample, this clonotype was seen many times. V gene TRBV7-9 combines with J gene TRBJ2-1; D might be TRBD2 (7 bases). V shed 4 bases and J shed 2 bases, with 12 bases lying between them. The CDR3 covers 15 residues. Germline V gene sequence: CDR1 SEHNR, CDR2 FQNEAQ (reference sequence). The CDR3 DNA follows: TGTGCCAGCAGCTCCCAGGGGAGGGCCTACAATGAGCAGTTCTTC. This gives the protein CASSSQGRAYNEQFF.

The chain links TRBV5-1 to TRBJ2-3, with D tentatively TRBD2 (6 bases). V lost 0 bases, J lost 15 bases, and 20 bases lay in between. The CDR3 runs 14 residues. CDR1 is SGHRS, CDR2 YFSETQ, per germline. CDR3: CASSLELGGASGYF. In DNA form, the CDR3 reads TGCGCCAGCAGCTTGGAGTTAGGCGGGGCATCGGGATATTTT.

CDR3 residues: CATSEATSYNEQFF. The CDR3 nucleotides read TGTGCCACCAGTGAGGCGACTAGTTACAATGAGCAGTTCTTC. The chain uses TRBV24-1 and TRBJ2-1; weak D call: TRBD2 (6 bases). CDR3 length: 14 residues. Germline CDR1 reads KGHDR; CDR2 reads SFDVKD. The germline V and J ends were trimmed by 4 bases and 4 bases, with 10 bases remaining between them.

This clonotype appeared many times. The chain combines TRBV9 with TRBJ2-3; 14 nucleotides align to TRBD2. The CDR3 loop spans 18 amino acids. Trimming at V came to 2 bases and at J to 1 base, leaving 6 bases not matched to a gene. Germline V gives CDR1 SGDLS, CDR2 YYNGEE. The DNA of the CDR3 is TGTGCCAGCAGCGTTACGGGACTAGCGGGAGTGGGCACAGATACGCAGTATTTT. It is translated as CASSVTGLAGVGTDTQYF.

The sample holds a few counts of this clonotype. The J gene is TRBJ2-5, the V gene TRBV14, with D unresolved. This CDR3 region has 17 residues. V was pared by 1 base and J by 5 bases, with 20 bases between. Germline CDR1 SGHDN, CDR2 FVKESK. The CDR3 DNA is TGTGCCAGCAGCCAAGCCCTCCGGCTAGGGTGGCGGGAGACCCAGTACTTC. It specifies CASSQALRLGWRETQYF.

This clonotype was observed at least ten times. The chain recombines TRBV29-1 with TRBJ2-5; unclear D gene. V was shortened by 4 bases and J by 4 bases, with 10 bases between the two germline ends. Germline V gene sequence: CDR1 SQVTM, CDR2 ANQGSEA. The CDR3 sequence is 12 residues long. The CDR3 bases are TGCAGCGTTGTAAATGGGCCAGAGACCCAGTACTTC. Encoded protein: CSVVNGPETQYF.

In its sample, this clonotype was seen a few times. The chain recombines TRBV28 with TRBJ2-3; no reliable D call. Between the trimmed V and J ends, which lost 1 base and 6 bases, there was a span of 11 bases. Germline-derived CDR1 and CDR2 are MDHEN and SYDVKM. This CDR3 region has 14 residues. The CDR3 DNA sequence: TGTGCCAGCAGTTTATCCCCTCTTCGGGATACGCAGTATTTT. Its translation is CASSLSPLRDTQYF.

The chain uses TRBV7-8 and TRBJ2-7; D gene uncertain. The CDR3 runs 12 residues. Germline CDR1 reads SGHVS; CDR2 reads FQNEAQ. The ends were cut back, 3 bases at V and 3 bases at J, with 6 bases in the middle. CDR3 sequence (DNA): TGTGCCAGCAGCTTTGTCGGCTACGAGCAGTACTTC. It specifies CASSFVGYEQYF.

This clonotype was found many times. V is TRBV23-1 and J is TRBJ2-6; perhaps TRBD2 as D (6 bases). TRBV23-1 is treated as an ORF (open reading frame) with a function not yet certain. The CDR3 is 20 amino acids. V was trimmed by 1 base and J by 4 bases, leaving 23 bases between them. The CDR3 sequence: CASSQWSGKLAPPGANVLTF. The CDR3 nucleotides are TGCGCCAGCAGTCAATGGTCCGGGAAACTAGCCCCTCCGGGGGCCAACGTCCTGACTTTC.

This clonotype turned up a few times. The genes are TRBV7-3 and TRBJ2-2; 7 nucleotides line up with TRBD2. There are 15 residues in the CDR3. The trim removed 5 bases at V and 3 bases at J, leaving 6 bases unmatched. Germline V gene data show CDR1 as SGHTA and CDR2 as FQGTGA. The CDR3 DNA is TGTGCCAGCAGCCGGGGAGGGGCCGACACCGGGGAGCTGTTTTTT. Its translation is CASSRGGADTGELFF. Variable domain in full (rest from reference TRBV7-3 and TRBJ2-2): GAGVSQTPSNKVTEKGKYVELRCDPISGHTALYWYRQSLGQGPEFLIYFQGTGAADDSGLPNDRFFAVRPEGSVSTLKIQRTERGDSAVYLCASSRGGADTGELFFGEGSRLTVL.

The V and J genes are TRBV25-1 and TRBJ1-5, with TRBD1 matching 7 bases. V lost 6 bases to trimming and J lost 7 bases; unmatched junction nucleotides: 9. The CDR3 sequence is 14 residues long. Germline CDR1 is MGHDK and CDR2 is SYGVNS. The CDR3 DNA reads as TGTGCCAGCAGAGGGTCCAGGGACAGCCAGCCCCAGCATTTT. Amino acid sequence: CASRGSRDSQPQHF.

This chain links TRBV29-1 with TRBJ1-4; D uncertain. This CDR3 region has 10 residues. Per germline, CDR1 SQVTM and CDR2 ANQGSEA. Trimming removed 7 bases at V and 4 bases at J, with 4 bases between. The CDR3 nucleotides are TGCAGCGCCCTTAATGAAAAACTGTTTTTT. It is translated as CSALNEKLFF.

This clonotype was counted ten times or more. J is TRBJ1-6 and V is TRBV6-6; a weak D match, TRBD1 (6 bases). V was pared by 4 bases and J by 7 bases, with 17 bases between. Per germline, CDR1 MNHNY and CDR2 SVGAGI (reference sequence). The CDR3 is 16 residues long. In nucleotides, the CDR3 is TGTGCCAGCAGTTCCCGGGACACCAAGAGAAATTCACCCCTCCACTTT. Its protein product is CASSSRDTKRNSPLHF.

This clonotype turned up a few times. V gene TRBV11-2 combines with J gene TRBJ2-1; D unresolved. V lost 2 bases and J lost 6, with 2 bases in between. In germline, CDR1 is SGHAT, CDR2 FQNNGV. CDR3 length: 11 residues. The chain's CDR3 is CASSLSNEQFF. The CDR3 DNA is TGTGCCAGCAGCTTAAGCAATGAGCAGTTCTTC.

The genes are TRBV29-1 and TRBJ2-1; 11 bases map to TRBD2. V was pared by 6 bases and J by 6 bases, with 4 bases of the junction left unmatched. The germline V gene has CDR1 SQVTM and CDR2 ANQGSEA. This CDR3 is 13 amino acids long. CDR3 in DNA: TGCAGCGTGGCCGGGACTAGCGGCAATGAGCAGTTCTTC. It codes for CSVAGTSGNEQFF.

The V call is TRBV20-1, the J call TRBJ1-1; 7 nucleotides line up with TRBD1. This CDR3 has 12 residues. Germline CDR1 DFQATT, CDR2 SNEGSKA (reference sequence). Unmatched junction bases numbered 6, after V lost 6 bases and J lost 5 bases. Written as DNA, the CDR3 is TGCAGTGCGGCTACAGGGGATACTGAAGCTTTCTTT. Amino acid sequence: CSAATGDTEAFF.

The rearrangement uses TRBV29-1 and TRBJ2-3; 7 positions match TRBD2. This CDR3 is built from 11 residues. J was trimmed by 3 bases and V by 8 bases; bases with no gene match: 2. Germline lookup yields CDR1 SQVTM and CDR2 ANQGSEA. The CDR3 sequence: CSSGETDTQYF. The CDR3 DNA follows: TGCAGCAGCGGGGAGACAGATACGCAGTATTTT.

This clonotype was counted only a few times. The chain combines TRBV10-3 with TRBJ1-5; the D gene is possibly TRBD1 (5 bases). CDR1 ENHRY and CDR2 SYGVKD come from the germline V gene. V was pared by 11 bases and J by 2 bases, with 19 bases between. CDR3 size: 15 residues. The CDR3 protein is CAVGGGDRGNQPQHF. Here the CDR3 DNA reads TGTGCCGTCGGTGGAGGGGATCGTGGCAATCAGCCCCAGCATTTT.

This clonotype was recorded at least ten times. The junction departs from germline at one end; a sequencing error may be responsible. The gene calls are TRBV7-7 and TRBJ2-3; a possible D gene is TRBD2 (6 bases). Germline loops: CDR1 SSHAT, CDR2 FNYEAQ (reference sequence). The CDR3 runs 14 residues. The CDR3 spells CASSLSGSTDTQYF. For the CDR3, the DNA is TGTGCTAGCAGCCTGAGCGGGAGCACAGATACGCAGTATTTT.

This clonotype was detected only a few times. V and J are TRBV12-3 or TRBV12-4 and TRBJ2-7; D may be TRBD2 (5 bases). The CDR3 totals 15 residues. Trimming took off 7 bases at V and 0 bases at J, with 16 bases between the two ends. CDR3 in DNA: TGTGCCAGCACCTTACTAGGAGCGTTCTCCTACGAGCAGTACTTC. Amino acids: CASTLLGAFSYEQYF.

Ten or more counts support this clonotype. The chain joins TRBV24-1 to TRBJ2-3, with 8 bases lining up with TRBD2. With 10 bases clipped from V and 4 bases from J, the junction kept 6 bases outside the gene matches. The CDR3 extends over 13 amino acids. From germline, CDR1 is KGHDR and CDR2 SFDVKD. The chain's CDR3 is CATGSGSADTQYF. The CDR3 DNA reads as TGTGCCACAGGGAGCGGGAGTGCAGATACGCAGTATTTT.

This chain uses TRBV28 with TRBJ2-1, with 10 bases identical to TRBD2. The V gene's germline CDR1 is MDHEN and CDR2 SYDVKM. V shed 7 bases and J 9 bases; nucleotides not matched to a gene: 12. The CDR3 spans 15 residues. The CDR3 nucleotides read TGTGCCAGCAAGGGGACTAGCGTGGCCCCCTCTGAGCAGTTCTTC. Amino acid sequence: CASKGTSVAPSEQFF.

In DNA, the CDR3 is TGTGCCACCAGCAGCCTTGACAGGGGATACACAGATACGCAGTATTTT. This codes for CATSSLDRGYTDTQYF. The chain is built from TRBV15 and TRBJ2-3, with 8 bases fitting TRBD1. V shed 3 bases, J shed 2 bases, and the junction held 7 bases outside the gene matches. Germline assignment: CDR1 LNHNV and CDR2 YYDKDF (reference sequence). The CDR3 totals 16 residues.

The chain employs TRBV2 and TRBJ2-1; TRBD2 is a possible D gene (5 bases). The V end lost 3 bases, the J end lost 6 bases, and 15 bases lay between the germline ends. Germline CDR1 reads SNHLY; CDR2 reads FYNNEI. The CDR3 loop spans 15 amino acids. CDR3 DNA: TGTGCCAGCAGTGATAGGGCCGGGATCGTCAATGAGCAGTTCTTC. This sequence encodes CASSDRAGIVNEQFF.

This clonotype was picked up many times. The CDR3 DNA reads as TGTGCCAGCAGTTACTCACCGTTCTCGGGGGGCGTAGGCAATCAGCCCCAGCATTTT. Encoded protein: CASSYSPFSGGVGNQPQHF. The chain is built from TRBV6-2 or TRBV6-3 and TRBJ1-5; TRBD1 might be the D (6 bases). Trimming removed 0 bases at V and 2 bases at J, with 20 bases between. The germline V gene encodes CDR1 MNHEY and CDR2 SVGEGT. The CDR3 covers 19 residues.

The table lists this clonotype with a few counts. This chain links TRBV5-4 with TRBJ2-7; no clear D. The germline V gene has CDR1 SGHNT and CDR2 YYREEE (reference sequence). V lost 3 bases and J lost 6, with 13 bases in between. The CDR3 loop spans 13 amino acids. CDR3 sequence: CASSSRQALEQYF. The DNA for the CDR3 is TGTGCCAGCAGCTCCAGACAAGCCCTCGAGCAGTACTTC. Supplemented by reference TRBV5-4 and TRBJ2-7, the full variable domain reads ETGVTQSPTHLIKTRGQQVTLRCSSQSGHNTVSWYQQALGQGPQFIFQYYREEENGRGNFPPRFSGLQFPNYSSELNVNALELDDSALYLCASSSRQALEQYFGPGTRLTVT.

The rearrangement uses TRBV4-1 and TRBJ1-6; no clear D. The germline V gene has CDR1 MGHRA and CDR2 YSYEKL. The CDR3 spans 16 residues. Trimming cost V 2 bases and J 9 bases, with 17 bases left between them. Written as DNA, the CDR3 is TGCGCCAGCAGCCAACGGTCTGAGGGCTATGGTTCACCCCTCCACTTT. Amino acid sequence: CASSQRSEGYGSPLHF.

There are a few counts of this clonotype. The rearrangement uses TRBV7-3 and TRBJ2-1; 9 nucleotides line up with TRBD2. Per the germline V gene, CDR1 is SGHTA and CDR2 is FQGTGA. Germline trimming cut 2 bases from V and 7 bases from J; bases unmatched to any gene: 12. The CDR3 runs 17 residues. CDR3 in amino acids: CASSLDGSLAGMNEQFF. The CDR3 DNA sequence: TGTGCCAGCAGCTTAGACGGATCGCTAGCGGGGATGAATGAGCAGTTCTTC.

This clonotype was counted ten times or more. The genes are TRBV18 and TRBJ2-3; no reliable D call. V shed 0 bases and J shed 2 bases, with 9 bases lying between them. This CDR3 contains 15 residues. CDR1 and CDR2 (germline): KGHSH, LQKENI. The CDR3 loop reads CASSPPHVNTDTQYF. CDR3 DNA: TGTGCCAGCTCACCACCTCACGTGAACACAGATACGCAGTATTTT.

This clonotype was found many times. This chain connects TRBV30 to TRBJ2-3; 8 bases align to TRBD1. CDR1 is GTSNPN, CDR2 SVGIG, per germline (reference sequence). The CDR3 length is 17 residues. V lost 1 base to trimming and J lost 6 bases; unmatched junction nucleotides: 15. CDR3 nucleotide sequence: TGTGCCTGGAGTGACCTTCCCCAGGGGGCGGACCGTGATACGCAGTATTTT. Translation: CAWSDLPQGADRDTQYF.